These T cell receptor beta chains were read from a single sample in a study of cytomegalovirus exposure and HLA in healthy donors. Here immunoSEQ multiplex PCR was the method, and the copy in TCRdb shows in-frame clones only, minus some. The sample lists about 150,000 clones, approximately 80% occurring once. The sequencing sample was made of PBMCs. These TCRs come from a male donor in good health and CMV-seronegative. Each CDR3 is given without its conserved first and last residue.

j_gene	v_gene	CDR3aa
TRBJ2-2	TRBV18	ASSPPTGYTGELF
TRBJ1-1	TRBV6-5	ASSSTGKGAF
TRBJ1-2	TRBV11-2	ASSKGQSTWGYT
TRBJ2-5	TRBV5-6	ASRESRTGKETQY
TRBJ2-4	TRBV27	ASSLIQGGSKNIQY
TRBJ2-1	TRBV6-4	ASSDSSGPYNEQF
TRBJ2-4	TRBV12-5	ASASLGLAGGLAKNIQY
TRBJ1-2	TRBV7-2	ASSSTDPFGGYT
TRBJ1-6	TRBV7-9	ASSATGHNNSPLH
TRBJ1-5	TRBV7-3	ASSFEFGQPQH
TRBJ1-5	TRBV7-9	ASSLGGSGNNQPQH
TRBJ1-5	TRBV28	ASSLRPEGADQPQH
TRBJ2-1	TRBV7-9	ASSLLAGVGNEQF
TRBJ2-5	TRBV7-2	ASSFGGEETQY
TRBJ1-2	TRBV19	ASSPRDRGARYGYT
TRBJ2-7	TRBV2	ASSKQGENYEQY
TRBJ1-5	TRBV7-2	ASSLDRQVYQPQH
TRBJ1-4	TRBV6-1	ASSTYREREKLF
TRBJ1-1	TRBV7-9	ASQRGFEAF
TRBJ2-7	TRBV11-2	ASTPESYEQY
TRBJ1-5	TRBV19	ASTTMGQRNQPQH
TRBJ2-3	TRBV6-4	ASSGLAGGTDTQY
TRBJ2-7	TRBV18	ASSSQGAFEVEQY
TRBJ2-7	TRBV7-9	ATRGEESYEQY
TRBJ2-7	TRBV14	ASSKTPGQFYEQY
TRBJ1-1	TRBV6-5	ASSYQTGHLGTEAF
TRBJ2-7	TRBV7-8	ASSTQGQGEQY
TRBJ2-5	TRBV7-2	ASSLGGSGVETQY
TRBJ2-7	TRBV4-1	ASSQEVQARPYEQY
TRBJ2-1	TRBV7-2	ASSSDSFSYNEQF
TRBJ1-3	TRBV18	ASSPAQGSTGNTIY
TRBJ2-3	TRBV6-5	AISESEVDTQY
TRBJ2-1	TRBV4-2	ASSQDLGQGAGGF
TRBJ2-2	TRBV2	ASIQGARNTGELF
TRBJ1-5	TRBV7-2	ASSLGQNSNQPQH
TRBJ2-1	TRBV19	ASSKFNRVGSYNEQF
TRBJ2-2	TRBV5-6	ASSIPGLGITGELF
TRBJ1-6	TRBV5-4	ASSSVTGVINSPLH
TRBJ1-3	TRBV6-5	ASMRLQTGNTIY
TRBJ1-2	TRBV7-2	ASSYTVGDRASLNYGYT
TRBJ2-7	TRBV5-1	ASSRGAGVIYEQY
TRBJ1-3	TRBV20-1	SASTGNTIY
TRBJ2-7	TRBV11-2	ASSPWSQHEQY
TRBJ2-2	TRBV7-7	ASSLELAGVAGELF
TRBJ2-5	TRBV7-2	ASSPGGTSWETQY
TRBJ1-1	TRBV5-1	ASRQGVGTEAF
TRBJ2-7	TRBV5-3	ARTRPGHYYEQY
TRBJ2-3	TRBV25-1	ADLAASTDTQY
TRBJ1-2	TRBV9	ASKQGIYGYT
TRBJ2-5	TRBV19	ASSPGTGGVEEQY
TRBJ2-5	TRBV5-5	ASSIPGQGARETQY
TRBJ1-5	TRBV6-1	ASSEVVRQGVNQPQH
TRBJ2-2	TRBV5-1	ASEPLTSGTSRGELF
TRBJ2-1	TRBV6-4	ASSNGNEQF
TRBJ1-2	TRBV4-2	ASRPDGNYGYT